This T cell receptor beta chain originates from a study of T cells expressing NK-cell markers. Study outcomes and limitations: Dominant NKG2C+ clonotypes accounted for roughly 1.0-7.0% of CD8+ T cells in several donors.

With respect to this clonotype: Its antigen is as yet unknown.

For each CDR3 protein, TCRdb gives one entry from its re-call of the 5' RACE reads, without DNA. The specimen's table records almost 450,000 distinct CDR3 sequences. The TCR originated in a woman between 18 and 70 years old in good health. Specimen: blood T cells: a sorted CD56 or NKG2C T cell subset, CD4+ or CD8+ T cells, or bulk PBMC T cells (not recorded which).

The CDR3 loop reads CASSYSTGGTYNEQFF. V usage is TRBV6-2 or TRBV6-3 and J usage is TRBJ2-1; TCRdb outputs TRBD1, but without DNA this stays unchecked. Germline V gene sequence: CDR1 MNHEY, CDR2 SVGEGT. The CDR3 has 16 residues.